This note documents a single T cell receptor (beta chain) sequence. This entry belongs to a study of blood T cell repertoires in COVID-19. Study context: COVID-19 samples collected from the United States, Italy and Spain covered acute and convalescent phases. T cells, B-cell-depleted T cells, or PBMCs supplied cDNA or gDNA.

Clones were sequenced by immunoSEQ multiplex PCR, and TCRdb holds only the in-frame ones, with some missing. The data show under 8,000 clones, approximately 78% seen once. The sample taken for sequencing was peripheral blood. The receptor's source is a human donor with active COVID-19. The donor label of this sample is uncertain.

CDR3 sequence: CASTRAGAGTDTQYF. CDR3 DNA: TGTGCCAGTACCCGGGCAGGGGCCGGCACAGATACGCAGTATTTT. This chain joins TRBV19 and TRBJ2-3; perhaps TRBD1 as D (6 bases). Trimming left V 7 bases short and J 1 base short, with 15 bases between. Germline CDR1 reads LNHDA; CDR2 reads SQIVND (reference sequence). CDR3 size: 15 residues.